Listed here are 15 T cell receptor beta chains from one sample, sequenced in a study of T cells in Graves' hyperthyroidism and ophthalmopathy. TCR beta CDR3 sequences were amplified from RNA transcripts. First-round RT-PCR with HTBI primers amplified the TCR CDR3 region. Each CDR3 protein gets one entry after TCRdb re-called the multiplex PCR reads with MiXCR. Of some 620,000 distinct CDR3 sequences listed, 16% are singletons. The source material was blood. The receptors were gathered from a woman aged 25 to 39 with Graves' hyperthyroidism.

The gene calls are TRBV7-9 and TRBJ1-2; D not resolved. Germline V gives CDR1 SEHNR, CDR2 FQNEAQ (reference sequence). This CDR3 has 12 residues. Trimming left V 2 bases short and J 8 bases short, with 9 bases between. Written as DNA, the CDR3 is TGTGCCAGCAGCTTACAGTTTACCGGCTACACCTTC. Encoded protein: CASSLQFTGYTF.

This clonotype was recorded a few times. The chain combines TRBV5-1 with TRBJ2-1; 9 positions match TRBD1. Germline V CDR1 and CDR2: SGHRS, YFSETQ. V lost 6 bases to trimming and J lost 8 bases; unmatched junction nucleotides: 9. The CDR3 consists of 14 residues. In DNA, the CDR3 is TGCGCCAGCAATCGGGACAGGGTTACCGATGAGCAGTTCTTC. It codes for CASNRDRVTDEQFF.

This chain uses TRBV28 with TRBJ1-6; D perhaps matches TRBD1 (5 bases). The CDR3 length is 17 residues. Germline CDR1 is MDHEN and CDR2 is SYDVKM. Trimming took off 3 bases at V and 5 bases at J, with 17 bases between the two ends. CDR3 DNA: TGTGCCAGCAGTTTCCCGTCGGGGACGGAGAATAATTCACCCCTCCACTTT. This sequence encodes CASSFPSGTENNSPLHF. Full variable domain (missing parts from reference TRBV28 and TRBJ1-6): DVKVTQSSRYLVKRTGEKVFLECVQDMDHENMFWYRQDPGLGLRLIYFSYDVKMKEKGDIPEGYSVSREKKERFSLILESASTNQTSMYLCASSFPSGTENNSPLHFGNGTRLTVT.

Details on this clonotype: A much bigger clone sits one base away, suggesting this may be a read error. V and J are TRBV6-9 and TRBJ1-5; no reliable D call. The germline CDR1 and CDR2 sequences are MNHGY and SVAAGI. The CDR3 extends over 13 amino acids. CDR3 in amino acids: CPSSYMRYQPQHF. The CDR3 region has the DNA TGTCCCAGCAGTTACATGAGATATCAGCCCCAGCATTTT.

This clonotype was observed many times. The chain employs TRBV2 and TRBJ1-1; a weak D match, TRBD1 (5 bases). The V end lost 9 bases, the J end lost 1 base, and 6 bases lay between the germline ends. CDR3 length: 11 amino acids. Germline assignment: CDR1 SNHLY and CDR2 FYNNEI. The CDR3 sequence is CASQGNTEAFF. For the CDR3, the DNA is TGTGCCAGTCAGGGGAACACTGAAGCTTTCTTT.

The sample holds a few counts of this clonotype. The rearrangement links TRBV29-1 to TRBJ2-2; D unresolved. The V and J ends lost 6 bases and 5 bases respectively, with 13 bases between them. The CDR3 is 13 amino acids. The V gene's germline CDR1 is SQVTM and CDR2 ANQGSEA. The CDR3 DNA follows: TGCAGCGTCGAAACAGAGGATACCGGGGAGCTGTTTTTT. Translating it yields CSVETEDTGELFF.

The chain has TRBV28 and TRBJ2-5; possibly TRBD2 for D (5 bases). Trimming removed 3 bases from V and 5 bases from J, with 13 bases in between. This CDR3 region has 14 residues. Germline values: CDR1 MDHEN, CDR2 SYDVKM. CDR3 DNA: TGTGCCAGCAGTTTTAGGGATAGCGAGGAGACCCAGTACTTC. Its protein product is CASSFRDSEETQYF. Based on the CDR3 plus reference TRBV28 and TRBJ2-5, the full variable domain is DVKVTQSSRYLVKRTGEKVFLECVQDMDHENMFWYRQDPGLGLRLIYFSYDVKMKEKGDIPEGYSVSREKKERFSLILESASTNQTSMYLCASSFRDSEETQYFGPGTRLLVL.

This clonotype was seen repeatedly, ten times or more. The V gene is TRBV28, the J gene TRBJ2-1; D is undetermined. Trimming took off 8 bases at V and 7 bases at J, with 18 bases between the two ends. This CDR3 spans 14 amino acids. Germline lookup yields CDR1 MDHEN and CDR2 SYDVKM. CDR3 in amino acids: CASSIWATDNEQFF. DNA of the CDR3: TGTGCCAGCTCCATTTGGGCCACCGATAATGAGCAGTTCTTC.

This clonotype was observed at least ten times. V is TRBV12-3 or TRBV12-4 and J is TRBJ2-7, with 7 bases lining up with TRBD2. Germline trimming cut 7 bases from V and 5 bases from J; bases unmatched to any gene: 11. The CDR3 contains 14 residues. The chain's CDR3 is CASTFGWGGNEQYF. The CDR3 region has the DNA TGTGCCAGCACCTTTGGGTGGGGGGGTAACGAGCAGTACTTC.

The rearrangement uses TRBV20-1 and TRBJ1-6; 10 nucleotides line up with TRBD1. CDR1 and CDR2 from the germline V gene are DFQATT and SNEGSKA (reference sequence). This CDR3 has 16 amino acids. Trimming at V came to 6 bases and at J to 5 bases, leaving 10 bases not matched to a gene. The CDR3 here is CSARDRGLGDNSPLHF. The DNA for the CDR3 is TGCAGTGCCCGAGACAGGGGGCTAGGGGATAATTCACCCCTCCACTTT.

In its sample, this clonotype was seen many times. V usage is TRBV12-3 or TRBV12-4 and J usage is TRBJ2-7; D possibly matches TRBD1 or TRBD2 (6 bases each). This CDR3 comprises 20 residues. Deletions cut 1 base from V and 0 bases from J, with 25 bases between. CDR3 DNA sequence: TGTGCCAGCAGTTTAGGTCCCGAGGGGGGTTGGGTTATTCGCTCCTACGAGCAGTACTTC. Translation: CASSLGPEGGWVIRSYEQYF.

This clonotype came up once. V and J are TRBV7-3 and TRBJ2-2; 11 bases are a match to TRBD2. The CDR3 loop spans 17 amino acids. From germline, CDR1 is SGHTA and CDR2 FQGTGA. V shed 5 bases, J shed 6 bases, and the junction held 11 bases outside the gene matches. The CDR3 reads CASSAGIAGGIAGELFF. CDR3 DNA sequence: TGTGCCAGCAGCGCAGGGATAGCGGGAGGGATAGCCGGGGAGCTGTTTTTT.

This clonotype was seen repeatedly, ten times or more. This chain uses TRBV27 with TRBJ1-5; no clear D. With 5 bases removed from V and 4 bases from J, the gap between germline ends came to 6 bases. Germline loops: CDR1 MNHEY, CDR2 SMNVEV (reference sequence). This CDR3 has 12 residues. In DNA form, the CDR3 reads TGTGCCAGCAGTGCGACAAATCAGCCCCAGCATTTT. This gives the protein CASSATNQPQHF.

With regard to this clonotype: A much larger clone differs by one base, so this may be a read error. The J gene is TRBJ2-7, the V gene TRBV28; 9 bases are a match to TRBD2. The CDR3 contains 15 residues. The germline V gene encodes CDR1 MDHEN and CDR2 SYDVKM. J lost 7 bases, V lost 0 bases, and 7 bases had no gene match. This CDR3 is CASSLWREGRNEQYF. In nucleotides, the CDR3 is TGTGCCAGCAGTTTATGGCGGGAGGGCCGGAATGAGCAGTACTTC.

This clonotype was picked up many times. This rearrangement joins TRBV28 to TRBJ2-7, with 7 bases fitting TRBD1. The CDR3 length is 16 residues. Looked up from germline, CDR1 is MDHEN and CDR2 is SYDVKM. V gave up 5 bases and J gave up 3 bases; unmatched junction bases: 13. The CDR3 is CASSIPSDRWVYEQYF. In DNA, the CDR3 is TGTGCCAGCAGTATCCCCTCGGACAGGTGGGTCTACGAGCAGTACTTC. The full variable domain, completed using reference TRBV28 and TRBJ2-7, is DVKVTQSSRYLVKRTGEKVFLECVQDMDHENMFWYRQDPGLGLRLIYFSYDVKMKEKGDIPEGYSVSREKKERFSLILESASTNQTSMYLCASSIPSDRWVYEQYFGPGTRLTVT.